This TCR beta chain originates from a study of cytomegalovirus exposure and HLA in healthy donors. The overall study: In a previous analysis, approximately 110 million unique TCR beta sequences were found from 170 million or so T cells. Points from the study as a whole: An assumption of roughly uniform sequencing depth across donors underlay the presence/absence analyses. Trimming of TCR beta V- and J-genes showed a link, identified in a later analysis, to a missense DCLRE1C variant.

In the PCR, 60 Vbeta and 13 Jbeta primers were used. Method: immunoSEQ multiplex PCR; TCRdb's copy keeps in-frame clones and lacks some. The table shows roughly 90,000 clones, with roughly 80% occurring only once. V lost 3 bases and J 0 bases, leaving 11 bases between the germline ends. In germline, CDR1 is KGHSH, CDR2 LQKENI. The CDR3 is made up of 16 amino acids. Details on this clone: Its target is not known.

This chain links TRBV18 with TRBJ1-4, with a weak D call TRBD1 (6 bases). This clonotype originated in a young man in good health and CMV-seropositive. Sample: PBMCs. The CDR3 loop is CASSPQGIATNEKLFF. Written as DNA, the CDR3 is TGTGCCAGCTCACCCCAGGGGATCGCAACTAATGAAAAACTGTTTTTT.